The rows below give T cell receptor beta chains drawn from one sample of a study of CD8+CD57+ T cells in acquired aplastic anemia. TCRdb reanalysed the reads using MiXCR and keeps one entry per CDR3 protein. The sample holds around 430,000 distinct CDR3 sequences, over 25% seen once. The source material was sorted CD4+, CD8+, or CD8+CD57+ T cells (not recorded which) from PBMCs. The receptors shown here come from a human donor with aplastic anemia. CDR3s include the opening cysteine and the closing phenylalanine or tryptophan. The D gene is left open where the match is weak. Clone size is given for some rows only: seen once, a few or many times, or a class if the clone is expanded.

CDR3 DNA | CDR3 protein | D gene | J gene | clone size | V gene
TGTGCCAGCAGCTATGCAAAAAACAGGGGCGGCTCGAACACTGAAGCTTTCTTT | CASSYAKNRGGSNTEAFF | TRBD1 | TRBJ1-1 | NA | TRBV11-1
TGTGCCAGTAGTATAGATCAGTATCAGCATTTT | CASSIDQYQHF | NA | TRBJ1-5 | NA | TRBV19
TGTGCCAGCAGTAAAACAGGGATGACTGGAAACACCATATATTTT | CASSKTGMTGNTIYF | NA | TRBJ1-3 | few | TRBV12-3/TRBV12-4
TGTGCCAGCAGCCACCCTCCATCAGTGACCCAGTGCTTC | CASSHPPSVTQCF | NA | TRBJ2-5 | few | TRBV6-1
TGTGCCAGTAGCGACCCCTTTGACCTAAAACTGTTTTTT | CASSDPFDLKLFF | NA | TRBJ1-4 | many | TRBV19
TGTGCCAGCAGCTCCCGGTGGGGCGGGGGTAGCACAGATACGCAGTATTTT | CASSSRWGGGSTDTQYF | TRBD2 | TRBJ2-3 | many | TRBV11-2
TGTGCCAGCAGCTTATCATTTGGTTCACCCCTCCACTTT | CASSLSFGSPLHF | NA | TRBJ1-6 | many | TRBV7-2
TGTGCCAGCAGCTCCGAAGGGGGACAGCCCCAGCATTTT | CASSSEGGQPQHF | NA | TRBJ1-5 | few | TRBV7-9
TGTGCCACCTTCGGGACAGGGCTAGGACAGCCCCAGCATTTT | CATFGTGLGQPQHF | TRBD1 | TRBJ1-5 | NA | TRBV28
TGTGCCAGCGCAGGGGTTGGCAATGAGCAGTTCTTC | CASAGVGNEQFF | NA | TRBJ2-1 | NA | TRBV7-2
TGTGCCAGCAGCCAGAACAATCAGCCCCAGCATTTT | CASSQNNQPQHF | NA | TRBJ1-5 | many | TRBV7-2
TGCAGCGTTGGTCCAGGGGGCGCAGCTAATGAAAAACTGTTTTTT | CSVGPGGAANEKLFF | TRBD1 | TRBJ1-4 | many | TRBV29-1
TGTGCCAGCAGCCTGACCTTACTAGCGGGAAAGAAAGATACGCAGTATTTT | CASSLTLLAGKKDTQYF | TRBD2 | TRBJ2-3 | NA | TRBV7-9
TGTGCCACCAGCGCTGACAGGGGGCTAGATACGCAGTATTTT | CATSADRGLDTQYF | TRBD1 | TRBJ2-3 | NA | TRBV15
TGTGCCAGCAGCTTAAGTTCCCGGCCAGGCGACTTCTATGGCTACACCTTC | CASSLSSRPGDFYGYTF | NA | TRBJ1-2 | many | TRBV7-3
TGTGCCAGCAGTGGGGACAGTAACTATGGCTACACCTTC | CASSGDSNYGYTF | TRBD1 | TRBJ1-2 | NA | TRBV2
TGTGCCAGCAGCGTAGATCTAGCGGCCTACAATGAGCAGTACTTC | CASSVDLAAYNEQYF | TRBD2 | TRBJ2-7 | NA | TRBV15
TGCGCCAGCAGCCGGGGTGGGAGTTTAAACACCATATATTTT | CASSRGGSLNTIYF | NA | TRBJ1-3 | few | TRBV2
TGTGCCAGCAGACAGGGGGCGCGCAACGAGCAGTACTTC | CASRQGARNEQYF | TRBD1 | TRBJ2-7 | many | TRBV2
TGTGCCATCAGTGAGGTACAGGGCGTATATGGCTACACCTTC | CAISEVQGVYGYTF | NA | TRBJ1-2 | few | TRBV10-3
TGTGCCAGCAGCTTAGATCTGGGCCCAAGGACTGAAGCTTTCTTT | CASSLDLGPRTEAFF | NA | TRBJ1-1 | many | TRBV7-9
TGCGCCAGCAGCCACACCCTCTTGGGCTACACCTTC | CASSHTLLGYTF | NA | TRBJ1-2 | many | TRBV4-1
TGTGCCAGTAGTCCTAGCGGGGGCGGCACAGATACGCAGTATTTT | CASSPSGGGTDTQYF | TRBD2 | TRBJ2-3 | many | TRBV19
TGTGCCAGCAGTTACGGTGACGATCAGCCCCAGCATTTT | CASSYGDDQPQHF | NA | TRBJ1-5 | NA | TRBV19
TGTGCCAGCAGTTTAAGACTAGCGGGGCTCTACGAGCAGTACTTC | CASSLRLAGLYEQYF | TRBD2 | TRBJ2-7 | NA | TRBV12-3/TRBV12-4
TGTGCCAGCAGCGCCACAACTGGAAACACCTTC | CASSATTGNTF | NA | TRBJ1-2 | NA | TRBV12-3/TRBV12-4
TGTGCCAGCAGTTGGGACGGGGAAGGGTTTGGGACCCAGTACTTC | CASSWDGEGFGTQYF | NA | TRBJ2-5 | many | TRBV2
TGTGCCAGCAGCTTAACGATACTAGCGGGGGGCTACAATGAGCAGTTCTTC | CASSLTILAGGYNEQFF | TRBD2 | TRBJ2-1 | NA | TRBV25-1
TGTGCCAGCAGCGGGACAGGCAACACCTTC | CASSGTGNTF | TRBD1 | TRBJ1-2 | NA | TRBV7-2
TGTGCCAGCAGCATCTTGGAGGGACTGGGCACAGATACGCAGTATTTT | CASSILEGLGTDTQYF | NA | TRBJ2-3 | NA | TRBV4-2
TGTGCCAGCACCCCAGGGAAGAACACTGAAGCTTTCTTT | CASTPGKNTEAFF | NA | TRBJ1-1 | many | TRBV2
TGTGCCAGCAGCCAAGAGGACAGGGGACTTAGCAATCAGCCCCAACATTTT | CASSQEDRGLSNQPQHF | TRBD1 | TRBJ1-5 | NA | TRBV4-2
TGTGCCAGCAAGACAGGTGCGGACGAGCAGTACTTC | CASKTGADEQYF | NA | TRBJ2-7 | many | TRBV2
TGTGCCACCAGCGGTCCGGGACAGGGACGGGGCAAGAGGGAGACCCAGTACTTC | CATSGPGQGRGKRETQYF | TRBD1 | TRBJ2-5 | NA | TRBV15
TGTGCCAGTAGTATCTCCGGCGGAATTAACTATGGCTACACCTTC | CASSISGGINYGYTF | NA | TRBJ1-2 | many | TRBV19
TGCGCCAGCAGAACAGGGTCCACTGAAGCTTTCTTT | CASRTGSTEAFF | NA | TRBJ1-1 | many | TRBV10-2
TGTGCCAGCAGTTCGGGGGTACGGACTGAAGCTTTCTTT | CASSSGVRTEAFF | NA | TRBJ1-1 | few | TRBV6-2/TRBV6-3
TGCGCCAGTCTCTTTGACAGGCCCAGACCAGATATGCAGTATTTT | CASLFDRPRPDMQYF | NA | TRBJ2-3 | NA | TRBV10-1
TGTGCCAGCAGAATTTCGAGCGGGAGGACGCAGTATTTT | CASRISSGRTQYF | TRBD2 | TRBJ2-3 | few | TRBV12-3/TRBV12-4
TGTGCCAGCAAAATATATAATTCACCCCTCCACTTT | CASKIYNSPLHF | NA | TRBJ1-6 | many | TRBV2
TGTGCCATCAGTGAGTCTACAGGGGGCGTGGGTGGCTACACCTTC | CAISESTGGVGGYTF | TRBD1 | TRBJ1-2 | many | TRBV10-3
TGTGCCAGCAGGGGGGTGGGCGGGAGGCTATCCTACAATGAGCAGTTCTTC | CASRGVGGRLSYNEQFF | TRBD2 | TRBJ2-1 | NA | TRBV6-1
TGCAGCGTTGGAGATAGGAACAGGGGAGTCGACTATGGCTACACCTTC | CSVGDRNRGVDYGYTF | TRBD1 | TRBJ1-2 | once | TRBV29-1
TGTGCCTGGAGTGTACTCGGGTTCACCTACGAGCAGTACTTC | CAWSVLGFTYEQYF | NA | TRBJ2-7 | NA | TRBV30
TGTGCCAGTAGCCGAACAAAGGGGCAGAGGGGCCAAGAGACCCAGTACTTC | CASSRTKGQRGQETQYF | NA | TRBJ2-5 | NA | TRBV19
TGTGCCAGCAGTTACATCACAGATACGCAGTATTTT | CASSYITDTQYF | NA | TRBJ2-3 | few | TRBV6-2/TRBV6-3
TGCGCCAGCACCCTTGAGTATAGTCTCAATGAGCAGTTCTTC | CASTLEYSLNEQFF | NA | TRBJ2-1 | NA | TRBV5-1
TGTGCCAGTCAGATCAACACCGGGGCCTCCTACGAGCAGTACTTC | CASQINTGASYEQYF | NA | TRBJ2-7 | NA | TRBV25-1
TGTGCCGGCAGCGTCCAGGGGGCGACCACTGAAGCTTTCTTT | CAGSVQGATTEAFF | TRBD1 | TRBJ1-1 | few | TRBV9
TGTGCCAGCAGTTTGGCGCGGGGAGCGAATTCACCCCTCCACTTT | CASSLARGANSPLHF | NA | TRBJ1-6 | NA | TRBV2
TGCAGCGTTGAAGGGCCAGGGGGCATGAACACTGAAGCTTTCTTT | CSVEGPGGMNTEAFF | TRBD1 | TRBJ1-1 | many | TRBV29-1
TGTGCCAGCAGCTCAGGGATAGCGGGAGGACCTGAGCAGTTCTTC | CASSSGIAGGPEQFF | TRBD2 | TRBJ2-1 | few | TRBV11-2
TGTGCCAGCAGGAGCGGGACAGGGGTTTTAAGGGACTATGGCTACACCTTC | CASRSGTGVLRDYGYTF | TRBD1 | TRBJ1-2 | many | TRBV7-8
TGTGCCAGCAGCCAAGGCGCGTGGGCCCCCGATACGCAGTATTTT | CASSQGAWAPDTQYF | NA | TRBJ2-3 | NA | TRBV3-1
TGTGCCAGCAGCCGGACAGATGTTAATTCACCCCTCCACTTT | CASSRTDVNSPLHF | NA | TRBJ1-6 | NA | TRBV3-1
TGTGCCCGTAGTATTTTGGGCTTAACTAATGAAAAACTGTTTTTT | CARSILGLTNEKLFF | NA | TRBJ1-4 | once | TRBV19
TGCAGTGCTCAGATCGCCGACAGGGTAGCCCAGCCCCAGCATTTT | CSAQIADRVAQPQHF | TRBD1 | TRBJ1-5 | many | TRBV20-1